One and the same sample provided the 23 T cell receptor beta chains below, sequenced in a study of cytomegalovirus exposure and HLA in healthy donors. The PCR had 60 Vbeta and 13 Jbeta primers. The method was immunoSEQ multiplex PCR; TCRdb's version includes in-frame clones alone and lacks a portion of them. The table lists around 200,000 clones, under 85% of them singletons. Sequencing input: PBMCs. These receptors came from a woman aged 50 to 60 in good health and CMV-seropositive.

The chain combines TRBV29-1 with TRBJ2-5; D might be TRBD1 (5 bases). V gave up 4 bases and J gave up 5 bases, with 11 bases separating them. The CDR3 runs 12 residues. Germline values: CDR1 SQVTM, CDR2 ANQGSEA. The CDR3 bases are TGCAGCGTTGGCTGGGGCTGGGAGACCCAGTACTTC. As protein: CSVGWGWETQYF.

This clone has just a few counts. CDR3 amino acids: CASSLDREDTEAFF. The CDR3 bases are TGTGCCAGCAGCCTCGACAGGGAGGACACTGAAGCTTTCTTT. The chain is built from TRBV13 and TRBJ1-1, with TRBD1 matching 7 bases. Germline-derived CDR1 and CDR2 are PRHDT and FYEKMQ (reference sequence). The V segment lost 5 bases and the J segment 3 bases; nucleotides outside the gene matches: 6. The length of the CDR3 is 14 residues.

V is TRBV2 and J is TRBJ1-6; TRBD1 agrees at 9 bases. CDR3 length: 14 amino acids. V trimming: 4 bases; J trimming: 6 bases; junction bases outside the gene matches: 1. The germline V gene encodes CDR1 SNHLY and CDR2 FYNNEI. This CDR3 is CASSGGQGNSPLHF. CDR3 coding DNA: TGTGCCAGCAGTGGGGGACAGGGTAATTCACCCCTCCACTTT.

V usage is TRBV10-1 and J usage is TRBJ1-6; 7 bases agree with TRBD1. Germline V gives CDR1 WNHNN, CDR2 SYGVQD (reference sequence). V was clipped by 7 bases and J by 9 bases; unmatched bases: 6. This CDR3 is 13 amino acids long. The CDR3 coding sequence is TGCGCCAGCACTGGACAGGTCGGTTCACCCCTCCACTTT. Residues: CASTGQVGSPLHF.

The chain recombines TRBV7-9 with TRBJ2-7; D uncertain. The CDR3 loop spans 16 amino acids. The V gene lost 5 bases and the J gene lost 4 bases, with 21 bases spanning the gap. Germline CDR1 is SEHNR and CDR2 is FQNEAQ (reference sequence). The CDR3 spells CASSPSPDYTNYEQYF. The CDR3 nucleotides are TGTGCCAGCAGCCCCTCCCCTGATTATACAAATTACGAGCAGTACTTC. Based on the CDR3 plus reference TRBV7-9 and TRBJ2-7, the full variable domain is DTGVSQNPRHKITKRGQNVTFRCDPISEHNRLYWYRQTLGQGPEFLTYFQNEAQLEKSRLLSDRFSAERPKGSFSTLEIQRTEQGDSAMYLCASSPSPDYTNYEQYFGPGTRLTVT.

This clone appeared a single time. The junction does not match germline at one end; this may be a read error. The V and J genes are TRBV5-1 and TRBJ2-7, with D maybe TRBD2 (5 bases). The CDR3 length is 14 residues. In germline, CDR1 is SGHRS, CDR2 YFSETQ. CDR3 coding DNA: TGCGCCAGCACCTTGATCGGGGTAGACGACGAGCAGTACTTC. The encoded protein is CASTLIGVDDEQYF.

The chain links TRBV19 to TRBJ1-1; maybe TRBD1 (5 bases). V gave up 0 bases and J gave up 0 bases, with 8 bases separating them. In germline, CDR1 is LNHDA, CDR2 SQIVND (reference sequence). This CDR3 contains 15 residues. CDR3 residues: CASSIEVGLNTEAFF. In DNA, the CDR3 is TGTGCCAGTAGTATAGAGGTGGGGCTGAACACTGAAGCTTTCTTT. The entire variable domain, with the rest obtained from reference TRBV19 and TRBJ1-1, is as follows: DGGITQSPKYLFRKEGQNVTLSCEQNLNHDAMYWYRQDPGQGLRLIYYSQIVNDFQKGDIAEGYSVSREKKESFPLTVTSAQKNPTAFYLCASSIEVGLNTEAFFGQGTRLTVV.

The V and J genes are TRBV6-1 and TRBJ2-7; no clear D gene. The CDR3 extends over 15 amino acids. Germline V gene lookup returns CDR1 MNHNS and CDR2 SASEGT. V was clipped by 7 bases and J by 3 bases, with 19 bases between them. The CDR3 sequence is CASTPRGDSLYEQYF. In DNA, the CDR3 is TGTGCCAGCACCCCTCGTGGAGACTCCCTCTACGAGCAGTACTTC.

The chain recombines TRBV7-2 with TRBJ1-1, with 7 positions matching TRBD1. Germline V gives CDR1 SGHTA, CDR2 FQGNSA. The CDR3 is made up of 15 amino acids. V trimming: 8 bases; J trimming: 4 bases; junction bases outside the gene matches: 13. DNA for the CDR3: TGTGCCAGCCGGAGCCAGGGACAGCTTAGCACTGAAGCTTTCTTT. Its protein is CASRSQGQLSTEAFF.

V and J are TRBV7-9 and TRBJ1-2, with D perhaps TRBD1 (6 bases). Per germline, CDR1 SEHNR and CDR2 FQNEAQ (reference sequence). This CDR3 comprises 12 residues. V lost 1 base and J 8 bases, leaving 8 bases between the germline ends. CDR3 nucleotides: TGTGCCAGCAGCTTAGGCGGGGGCGGCTACACCTTC. This translates into CASSLGGGGYTF. Looking up the rest from reference TRBV7-9 and TRBJ1-2 gives the full variable domain: DTGVSQNPRHKITKRGQNVTFRCDPISEHNRLYWYRQTLGQGPEFLTYFQNEAQLEKSRLLSDRFSAERPKGSFSTLEIQRTEQGDSAMYLCASSLGGGGYTFGSGTRLTVV.

The CDR3 DNA reads as TGTGCCAGCAGCTTTGGTTACGGCGCAGGTGAGCAGTTCTTC. It translates to CASSFGYGAGEQFF. The chain carries TRBV5-4 and TRBJ2-1; the D is unclear. Per germline, CDR1 SGHNT and CDR2 YYREEE (reference sequence). V was trimmed by 2 bases and J by 9 bases, leaving 15 bases between them. The CDR3 loop spans 14 amino acids.

This chain connects TRBV15 to TRBJ2-5; a weak D match, TRBD1 (7 bases). The closer fit of TRBJ2-7 to the DNA end suggests the J call may be wrong. The CDR3 loop spans 13 amino acids. The germline CDR1 and CDR2 sequences are LNHNV and YYDKDF (reference sequence). The DNA of the CDR3 is TGTGCCACCAGCGTCGACAGGGAGGACGAGCAGTACTTC. As protein: CATSVDREDEQYF.

This chain links TRBV7-3 with TRBJ2-1, with D tentatively TRBD1 (6 bases). The CDR3 totals 15 residues. Germline V gene sequence: CDR1 SGHTA, CDR2 FQGTGA. Trimming shortened V by 6 bases and J by 9 bases, and 21 bases separated the two germline ends. CDR3 sequence (DNA): TGTGCCAGCAGGAGTCCGAGTGGGGGCTCGGGTGAGCAGTTCTTC. It is translated as CASRSPSGGSGEQFF.

The chain carries TRBV28 and TRBJ1-5; tentatively, D is TRBD1 (6 bases). V was trimmed by 7 bases and J by 5 bases, leaving 12 bases between them. Germline loops: CDR1 MDHEN, CDR2 SYDVKM. CDR3 length equals 13 residues. In DNA form, the CDR3 reads TGTGCCAGCACCCCGGACAGCTATCAGCCCCAGCATTTT. It encodes CASTPDSYQPQHF.

This chain links TRBV10-3 with TRBJ2-7, with 9 nucleotides matching TRBD1. Germline V gene lookup returns CDR1 ENHRY and CDR2 SYGVKD. J was trimmed by 0 bases and V by 6 bases; bases with no gene match: 6. The CDR3 sequence is 15 residues long. Written as DNA, the CDR3 is TGTGCCATCAGCCGGGGGACAGGGCCCTCCTACGAGCAGTACTTC. This sequence encodes CAISRGTGPSYEQYF.

This clone was detected only a few times. V usage is TRBV6-1 and J usage is TRBJ2-2, with TRBD1 matching over 7 bases. The CDR3 consists of 15 residues. Trimming took 2 bases from V and 3 from J; bases not matched to a gene: 3. Germline CDR1 reads MNHNS; CDR2 reads SASEGT. CDR3 in DNA: TGTGCCAGCAGTGAATCCACAGGGGACACCGGGGAGCTGTTTTTT. Encoded protein: CASSESTGDTGELFF.

This clone showed up just once. The gene calls are TRBV7-6 and TRBJ1-4, with 7 bases identical to TRBD1. Germline CDR1 reads SGHVS; CDR2 reads FNYEAQ. CDR3 length equals 16 residues. With 3 bases clipped from V and 4 bases from J, the junction kept 8 bases outside the gene matches. CDR3 nucleotide sequence: TGTGCCAGCAGCTTGTGGGGGCAGGGGGGTAATGAAAAACTGTTTTTT. The encoded protein is CASSLWGQGGNEKLFF.

J is TRBJ1-5 and V is TRBV28; TRBD1 matches 10 bases. The CDR3 extends over 14 amino acids. Germline trimming cut 7 bases from V and 7 bases from J; bases unmatched to any gene: 7. Germline assignment: CDR1 MDHEN and CDR2 SYDVKM. CDR3: CASTPDRGIQPQHF. CDR3 DNA sequence: TGTGCCAGCACCCCGGACAGGGGGATCCAGCCCCAGCATTTT.

J is TRBJ2-5 and V is TRBV7-2; tentative D call: TRBD2 (6 bases). Trimming took 2 bases from V and 2 from J, leaving 9 bases between them. This CDR3 comprises 14 residues. Germline loops: CDR1 SGHTA, CDR2 FQGNSA. CDR3 region: CASSLRRGQETQYF. The CDR3 coding sequence is TGTGCCAGCAGCTTAAGGCGGGGTCAAGAGACCCAGTACTTC.

Details on this clone: Within the sample, other DNA sequences also encode this same CDR3. This chain links TRBV10-3 with TRBJ2-7; D is uncertain. The V and J ends lost 2 bases and 2 bases respectively, with 7 bases between them. The CDR3 has 13 residues. Germline V gene lookup returns CDR1 ENHRY and CDR2 SYGVKD. CDR3 amino acids: CAISEGQAYEQYF. In DNA, the CDR3 is TGTGCCATCAGTGAGGGCCAGGCCTACGAGCAGTACTTC.

The J gene is TRBJ2-3, the V gene TRBV5-1, with TRBD2 identical over 11 bases. CDR3 length: 16 amino acids. CDR1 is SGHRS, CDR2 YFSETQ, per germline. The V gene end was trimmed by 0 bases and the J gene end by 1 base; junction bases not matched to a gene: 1. CDR3 nucleotide sequence: TGCGCCAGCAGCTTGGGGACTAGCGGGCGCACAGATACGCAGTATTTT. The encoded protein is CASSLGTSGRTDTQYF.

This chain uses TRBV19 with TRBJ1-5; the D is unclear. V was trimmed by 7 bases and J by 3 bases, leaving 13 bases between them. In germline, CDR1 is LNHDA, CDR2 SQIVND (reference sequence). The CDR3 runs 14 residues. As DNA, the CDR3 is TGTGCCAGTAACCAGGTAGTTGTCAATCAGCCCCAGCATTTT. Its protein product is CASNQVVVNQPQHF. Drawing the rest from reference TRBV19 and TRBJ1-5, the complete variable domain is DGGITQSPKYLFRKEGQNVTLSCEQNLNHDAMYWYRQDPGQGLRLIYYSQIVNDFQKGDIAEGYSVSREKKESFPLTVTSAQKNPTAFYLCASNQVVVNQPQHFGDGTRLSIL.

The rearrangement links TRBV27 to TRBJ1-1, with D unclear. Trimming cost V 3 bases and J 1 base, with 9 bases left between them. The CDR3 length is 14 residues. Germline values: CDR1 MNHEY, CDR2 SMNVEV (reference sequence). The CDR3 DNA sequence: TGTGCCAGCAGTTTCCACGATAGGAACACTGAAGCTTTCTTT. It translates to CASSFHDRNTEAFF.